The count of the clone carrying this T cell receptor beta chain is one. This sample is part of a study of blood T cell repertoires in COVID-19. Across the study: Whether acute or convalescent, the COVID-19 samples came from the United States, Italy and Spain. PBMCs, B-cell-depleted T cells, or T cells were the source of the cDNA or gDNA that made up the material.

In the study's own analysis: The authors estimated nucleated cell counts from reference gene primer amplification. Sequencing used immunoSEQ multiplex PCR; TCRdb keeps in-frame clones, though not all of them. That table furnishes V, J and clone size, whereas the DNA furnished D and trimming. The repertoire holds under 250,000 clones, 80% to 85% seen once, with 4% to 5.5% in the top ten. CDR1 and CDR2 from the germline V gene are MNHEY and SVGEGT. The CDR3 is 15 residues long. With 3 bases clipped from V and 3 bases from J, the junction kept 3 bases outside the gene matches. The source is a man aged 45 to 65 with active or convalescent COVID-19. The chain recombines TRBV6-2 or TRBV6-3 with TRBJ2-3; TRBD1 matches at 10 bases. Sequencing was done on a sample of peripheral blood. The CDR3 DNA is TGTGCCAGCAGTTATCGGGGACAGGGGACAGATACGCAGTATTTT. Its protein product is CASSYRGQGTDTQYF.